Below are 6 T cell receptor beta chains sequenced from a single sample in a study of blood T cell repertoires in COVID-19. Data came from immunoSEQ multiplex PCR; TCRdb stores just in-frame clones and leaves some out. Found here are about 100,000 clones, 85% to 90% of them singletons; the top ten hold 4.5% to 5.5%. Specimen: peripheral blood. Every receptor here comes from a human donor in a cohort sampled during active COVID-19.

J is TRBJ2-2 and V is TRBV11-2; TRBD2 matches at 16 bases. The CDR3 runs 16 residues. Trimming removed 5 bases from V and 5 bases from J; junction bases left unmatched: 2. CDR1 and CDR2 (germline): SGHAT, FQNNGV. CDR3 sequence reads: CASSPGLAGGTGELFF. The CDR3 bases are TGTGCCAGCAGCCCGGGACTAGCGGGAGGGACCGGGGAGCTGTTTTTT.

The J gene is TRBJ1-1, the V gene TRBV21-1; whether TRBD1, the table's D call, matches the DNA was not checked. TRBV21-1 is listed as a pseudogene. CDR3 length: 14 amino acids. CDR3: CASRPRDVSTEAFF. The DNA for the CDR3 is TGTGCCAGCAGGCCCAGGGATGTATCCACTGAAGCTTTCTTT.

The chain has TRBV6-2 or TRBV6-3 and TRBJ1-6; D unresolved. CDR1 MNHEY and CDR2 SVGEGT come from the germline V gene. Trimming took 2 bases from V and 7 from J, leaving 6 bases between them. This CDR3 is built from 13 residues. CDR3 sequence: CASSYRRNSPLHF. CDR3 DNA: TGTGCCAGCAGTTACCGCCGGAATTCACCCCTCCACTTT.

J is TRBJ1-2 and V is TRBV14; no reliable D call. The CDR3 consists of 15 residues. Germline-derived CDR1 and CDR2 are SGHDN and FVKESK. V was cut by 4 bases and J by 4 bases, with 16 bases left in between. The CDR3 bases are TGTGCCAGCAGCCTCCGGGAAACCGGGGTCTATGGCTACACCTTC. Protein: CASSLRETGVYGYTF.

This clone was found once. The rearrangement uses TRBV11-2 and TRBJ2-1; the match to TRBD2 covers 13 bases. The CDR3 sequence is 16 residues long. The V segment lost 1 base and the J segment 9 bases; nucleotides outside the gene matches: 6. Germline V gene data show CDR1 as SGHAT and CDR2 as FQNNGV. The CDR3 sequence is CASSLGLAGGTSEQFF. The CDR3 DNA sequence: TGTGCCAGCAGCTTAGGACTAGCGGGGGGTACCAGTGAGCAGTTCTTC.

The J gene is TRBJ2-7, the V gene TRBV28; D perhaps matches TRBD1 (6 bases). CDR1 MDHEN and CDR2 SYDVKM come from the germline V gene. This CDR3 is 15 amino acids long. V dropped 5 bases and J dropped 6 bases, with 20 bases sitting between them. In DNA, the CDR3 is TGTGCCAGCAGTACTCTCCTGGGGGCGAAATTCGAGCAGTACTTC. Translation: CASSTLLGAKFEQYF.